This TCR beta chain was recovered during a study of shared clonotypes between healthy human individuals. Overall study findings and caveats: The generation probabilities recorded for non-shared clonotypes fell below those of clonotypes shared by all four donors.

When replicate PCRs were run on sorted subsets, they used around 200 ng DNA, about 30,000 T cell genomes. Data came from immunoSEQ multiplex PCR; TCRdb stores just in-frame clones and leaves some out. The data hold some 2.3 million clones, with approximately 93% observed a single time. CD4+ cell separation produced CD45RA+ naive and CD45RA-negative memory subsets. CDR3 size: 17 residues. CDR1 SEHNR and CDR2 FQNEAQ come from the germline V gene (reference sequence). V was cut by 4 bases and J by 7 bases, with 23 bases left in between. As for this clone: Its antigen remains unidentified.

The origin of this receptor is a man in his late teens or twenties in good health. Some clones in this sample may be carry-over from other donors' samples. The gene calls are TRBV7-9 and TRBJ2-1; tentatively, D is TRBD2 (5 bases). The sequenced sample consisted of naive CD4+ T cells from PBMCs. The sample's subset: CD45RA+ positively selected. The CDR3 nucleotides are TGTGCCAGCAGCTCCCCGAATCGAGGGATACATTTGAATGAGCAGTTCTTC. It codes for CASSSPNRGIHLNEQFF.